These 5 T cell receptor beta chains share one sample of origin, sequenced in a study of T cells in Graves' hyperthyroidism and ophthalmopathy. From RNA transcripts, TCR beta CDR3 regions were amplified. The TCR CDR3 was amplified in a first-round RT-PCR using the HTBI primer set. TCRdb re-called the multiplex PCR reads through MiXCR, storing one row per CDR3 protein. The table records approximately 590,000 distinct CDR3 sequences, more than 15% of them present only once. The sequenced sample was blood. The receptors were sampled from a woman in her thirties with Graves' hyperthyroidism.

This clonotype was recorded at least ten times. This chain links TRBV3-1 with TRBJ1-6; no reliable D call. The CDR3 length is 14 residues. V was shortened by 0 bases and J by 7 bases, with 7 bases between the two germline ends. In germline, CDR1 is LGHDT, CDR2 YNNKEL (reference sequence). The CDR3 DNA follows: TGTGCCAGCAGCCAAGACAGGCCGAATTCACCCCTCCACTTT. This gives the protein CASSQDRPNSPLHF.

The chain carries TRBV7-9 and TRBJ2-2; 10 bases are a match to TRBD2. The length of the CDR3 is 16 residues. Germline V gene data show CDR1 as SEHNR and CDR2 as FQNEAQ (reference sequence). Unmatched junction bases numbered 5, after V lost 1 base and J lost 6 bases. The CDR3 sequence: CASSLDPSGSPGELFF. CDR3 nucleotide sequence: TGTGCCAGCAGCTTAGATCCTAGCGGGAGCCCCGGGGAGCTGTTTTTT.

This clonotype was detected many times. The chain uses TRBV2 and TRBJ1-5; perhaps TRBD1 as D (5 bases). CDR1 SNHLY and CDR2 FYNNEI come from the germline V gene. The length of the CDR3 is 14 residues. Trimming stripped 5 bases from V and 7 bases from J, with 15 bases between. The CDR3 is CASSRLGVSQPQHF. The CDR3 DNA is TGTGCCAGCAGTCGTCTGGGGGTGAGCCAGCCCCAGCATTTT.

This clonotype was detected many times. This chain connects TRBV7-2 to TRBJ2-7; D gene uncertain. V lost 2 bases and J lost 5, with 7 bases in between. There are 12 residues in the CDR3. The germline gives CDR1 SGHTA, CDR2 FQGNSA. The CDR3, as DNA: TGTGCCAGCAGCTTACTTGGGCACGAGCAGTACTTC. Translating gives CASSLLGHEQYF.

This clonotype showed up many times. V usage is TRBV3-1 and J usage is TRBJ1-5; perhaps TRBD1 as D (5 bases). The length of the CDR3 is 14 residues. The V end was cut by 6 bases, the J end by 6 bases, with 15 bases between. CDR1 LGHDT and CDR2 YNNKEL come from the germline V gene (reference sequence). CDR3: CASSAFGGGQPQHF. The CDR3, as DNA: TGTGCCAGCAGTGCCTTCGGGGGAGGTCAGCCCCAGCATTTT.